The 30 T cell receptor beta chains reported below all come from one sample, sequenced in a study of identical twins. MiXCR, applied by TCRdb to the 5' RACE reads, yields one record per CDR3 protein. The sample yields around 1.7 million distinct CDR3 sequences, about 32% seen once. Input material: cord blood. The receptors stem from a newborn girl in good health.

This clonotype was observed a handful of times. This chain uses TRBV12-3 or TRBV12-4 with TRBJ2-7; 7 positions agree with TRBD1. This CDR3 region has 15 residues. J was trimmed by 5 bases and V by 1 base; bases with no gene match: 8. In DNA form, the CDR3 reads TGTGCCAGCAGTTTAGTTTCAGGGGGAATCCACGAGCAGTACTTC. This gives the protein CASSLVSGGIHEQYF.

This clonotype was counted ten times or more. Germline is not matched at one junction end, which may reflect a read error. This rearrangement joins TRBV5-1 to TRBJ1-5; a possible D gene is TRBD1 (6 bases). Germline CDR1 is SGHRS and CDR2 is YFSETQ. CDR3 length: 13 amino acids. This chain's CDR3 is CASSSGHNQPQHF. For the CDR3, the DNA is TGTGCCAGCAGCTCGGGACACAATCAGCCCCAGCATTTT.

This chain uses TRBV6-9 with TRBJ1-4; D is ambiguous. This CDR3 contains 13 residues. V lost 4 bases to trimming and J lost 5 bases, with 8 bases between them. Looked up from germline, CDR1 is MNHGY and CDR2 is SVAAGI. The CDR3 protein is CASSSSPNEKLFF. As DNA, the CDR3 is TGTGCCAGCAGTTCCAGTCCCAATGAAAAACTGTTTTTT.

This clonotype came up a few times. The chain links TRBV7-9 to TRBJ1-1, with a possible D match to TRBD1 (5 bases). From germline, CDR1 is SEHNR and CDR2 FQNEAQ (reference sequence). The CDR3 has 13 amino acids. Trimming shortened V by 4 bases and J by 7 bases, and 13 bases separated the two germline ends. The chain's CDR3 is CASSSLGQGEAFF. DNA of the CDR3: TGTGCCAGCAGCTCCCTTGGGCAGGGTGAAGCTTTCTTT.

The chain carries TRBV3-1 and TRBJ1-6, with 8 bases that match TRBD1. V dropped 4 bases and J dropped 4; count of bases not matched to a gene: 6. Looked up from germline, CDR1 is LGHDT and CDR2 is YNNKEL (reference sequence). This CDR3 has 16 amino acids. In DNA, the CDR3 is TGTGCCAGCAGCCTCCGTCAGGGGGCTTATAATTCACCCCTCCACTTT. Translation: CASSLRQGAYNSPLHF.

The CDR3 nucleotides read TGTGCCAGCAGTTACCGACAGGGCCCTGAAGCTTTCTTT. Translating it yields CASSYRQGPEAFF. This chain uses TRBV6-5 with TRBJ1-1, with 7 nucleotides matching TRBD1. This CDR3 is built from 13 residues. The V and J ends lost 2 bases and 6 bases, in that order; junction bases with no gene match: 3. Germline V CDR1 and CDR2: MNHEY, SVGAGI.

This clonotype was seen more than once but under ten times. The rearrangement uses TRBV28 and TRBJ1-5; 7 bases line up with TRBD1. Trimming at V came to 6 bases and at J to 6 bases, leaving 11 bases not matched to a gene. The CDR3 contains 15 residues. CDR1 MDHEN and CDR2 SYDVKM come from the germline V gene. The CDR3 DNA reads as TGTGCCAGCAGGACAGGGCACATCTGGGGTCAGCCCCAGCATTTT. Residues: CASRTGHIWGQPQHF.

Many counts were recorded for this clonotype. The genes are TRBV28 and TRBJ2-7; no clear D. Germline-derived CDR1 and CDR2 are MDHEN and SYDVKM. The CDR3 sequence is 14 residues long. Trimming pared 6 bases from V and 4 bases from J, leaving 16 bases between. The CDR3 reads CASSRIDTGYEQYF. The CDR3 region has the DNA TGTGCCAGCAGCCGGATCGATACGGGTTACGAGCAGTACTTC. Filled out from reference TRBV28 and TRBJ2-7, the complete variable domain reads DVKVTQSSRYLVKRTGEKVFLECVQDMDHENMFWYRQDPGLGLRLIYFSYDVKMKEKGDIPEGYSVSREKKERFSLILESASTNQTSMYLCASSRIDTGYEQYFGPGTRLTVT.

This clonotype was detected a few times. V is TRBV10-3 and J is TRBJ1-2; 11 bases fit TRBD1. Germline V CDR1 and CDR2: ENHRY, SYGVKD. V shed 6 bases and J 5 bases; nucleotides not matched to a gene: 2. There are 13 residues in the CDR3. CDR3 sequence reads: CAISGQGAYGYTF. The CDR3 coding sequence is TGTGCCATCAGCGGACAGGGGGCGTATGGCTACACCTTC.

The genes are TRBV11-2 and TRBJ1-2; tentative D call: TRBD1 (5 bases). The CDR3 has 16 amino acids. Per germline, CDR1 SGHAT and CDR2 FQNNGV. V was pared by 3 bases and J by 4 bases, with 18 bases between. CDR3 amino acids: CASSFTLWTSPYGYTF. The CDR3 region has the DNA TGTGCCAGCAGCTTCACCCTTTGGACATCGCCCTATGGCTACACCTTC.

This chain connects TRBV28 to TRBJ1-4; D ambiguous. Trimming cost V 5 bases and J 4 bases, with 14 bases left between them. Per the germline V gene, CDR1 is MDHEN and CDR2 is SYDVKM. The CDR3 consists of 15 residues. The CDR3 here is CASSKGRFGNEKLFF. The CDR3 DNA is TGTGCCAGCAGTAAAGGGCGGTTCGGTAATGAAAAACTGTTTTTT.

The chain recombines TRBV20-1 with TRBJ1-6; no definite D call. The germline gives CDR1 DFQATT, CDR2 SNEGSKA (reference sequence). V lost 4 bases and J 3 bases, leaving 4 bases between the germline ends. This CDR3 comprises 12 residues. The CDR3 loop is CSAIGYNSPLHF. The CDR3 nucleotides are TGCAGTGCTATAGGCTATAATTCACCCCTCCACTTT.

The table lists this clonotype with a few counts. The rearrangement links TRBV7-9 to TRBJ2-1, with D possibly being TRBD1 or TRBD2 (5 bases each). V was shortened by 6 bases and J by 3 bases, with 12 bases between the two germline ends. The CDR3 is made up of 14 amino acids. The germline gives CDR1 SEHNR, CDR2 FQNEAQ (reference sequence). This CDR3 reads CASRGDPLYNEQFF. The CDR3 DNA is TGTGCCAGCAGAGGGGACCCACTCTACAATGAGCAGTTCTTC.

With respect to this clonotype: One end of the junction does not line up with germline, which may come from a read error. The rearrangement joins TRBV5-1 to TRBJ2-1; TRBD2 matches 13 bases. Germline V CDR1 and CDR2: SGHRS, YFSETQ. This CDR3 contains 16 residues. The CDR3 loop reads CASSSGLAGEYNEQFF. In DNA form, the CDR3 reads TGTGCCAGCAGCTCAGGACTAGCGGGAGAGTACAATGAGCAGTTCTTC.

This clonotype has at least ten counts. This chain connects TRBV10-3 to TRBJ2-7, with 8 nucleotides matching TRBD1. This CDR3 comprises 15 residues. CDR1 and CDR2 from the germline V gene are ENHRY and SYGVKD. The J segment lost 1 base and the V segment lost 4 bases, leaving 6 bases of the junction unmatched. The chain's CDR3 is CAISGTGTGSYEQYF. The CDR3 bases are TGTGCCATCAGTGGGACAGGGACCGGATCCTACGAGCAGTACTTC.

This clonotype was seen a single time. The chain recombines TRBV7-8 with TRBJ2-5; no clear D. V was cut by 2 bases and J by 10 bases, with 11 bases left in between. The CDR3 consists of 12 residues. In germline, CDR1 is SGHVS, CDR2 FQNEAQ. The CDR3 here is CASSLTASYQYF. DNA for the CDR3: TGTGCCAGCAGCTTAACGGCTAGTTACCAGTACTTC. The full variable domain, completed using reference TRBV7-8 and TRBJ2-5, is GAGVSQSPRYKVAKRGQDVALRCDPISGHVSLFWYQQALGQGPEFLTYFQNEAQLDKSGLPSDRFFAERPEGSVSTLKIQRTQQEDSAVYLCASSLTASYQYFGPGTRLLVL.

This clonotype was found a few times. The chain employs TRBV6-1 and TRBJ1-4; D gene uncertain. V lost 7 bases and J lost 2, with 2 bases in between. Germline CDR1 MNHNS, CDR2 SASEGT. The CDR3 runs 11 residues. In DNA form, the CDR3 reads TGTGCCAGCACCACTAATGAAAAACTGTTTTTT. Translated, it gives CASTTNEKLFF.

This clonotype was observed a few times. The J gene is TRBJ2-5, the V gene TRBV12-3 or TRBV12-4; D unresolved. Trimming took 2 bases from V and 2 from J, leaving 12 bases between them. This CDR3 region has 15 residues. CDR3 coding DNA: TGTGCCAGCAGTTTAAATACTGACACTCAAGAGACCCAGTACTTC. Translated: CASSLNTDTQETQYF.

The CDR3 region is CASSLFSLTGKSSYNEQFF. The CDR3 DNA sequence: TGTGCCAGCAGCCTCTTCAGCCTTACCGGGAAGAGCTCCTACAATGAGCAGTTCTTC. This chain uses TRBV7-9 with TRBJ2-1; maybe TRBD2 (5 bases). The CDR3 consists of 19 residues. Germline assignment: CDR1 SEHNR and CDR2 FQNEAQ (reference sequence). The ends were cut back, 5 bases at V and 0 bases at J, with 23 bases in the middle.

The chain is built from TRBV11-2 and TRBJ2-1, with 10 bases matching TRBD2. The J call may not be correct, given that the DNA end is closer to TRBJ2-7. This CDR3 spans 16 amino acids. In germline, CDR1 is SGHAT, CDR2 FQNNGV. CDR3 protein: CASSSLAGKTYNEQYF. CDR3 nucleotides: TGTGCCAGCAGCTCACTAGCGGGAAAGACCTACAATGAGCAGTACTTC.

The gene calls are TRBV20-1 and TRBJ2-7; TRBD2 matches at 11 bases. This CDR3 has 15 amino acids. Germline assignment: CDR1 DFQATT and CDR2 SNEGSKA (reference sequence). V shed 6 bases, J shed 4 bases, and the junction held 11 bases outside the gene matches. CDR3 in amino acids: CSADDTSGSLYEQYF. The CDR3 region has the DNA TGCAGTGCGGACGATACTAGCGGGAGTTTGTACGAGCAGTACTTC.

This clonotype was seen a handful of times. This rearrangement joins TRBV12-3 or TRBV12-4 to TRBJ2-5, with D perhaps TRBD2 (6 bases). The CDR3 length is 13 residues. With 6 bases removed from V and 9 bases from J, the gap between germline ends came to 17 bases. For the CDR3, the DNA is TGTGCCAGCAGGTCATCTAGCGCGAGGGCCCAGTACTTC. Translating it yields CASRSSSARAQYF.

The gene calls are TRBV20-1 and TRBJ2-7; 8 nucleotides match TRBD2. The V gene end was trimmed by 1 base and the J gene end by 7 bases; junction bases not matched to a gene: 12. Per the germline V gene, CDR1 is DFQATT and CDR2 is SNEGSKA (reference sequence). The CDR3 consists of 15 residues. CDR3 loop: CSARGTAGGYNEQYF. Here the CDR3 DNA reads TGCAGTGCTAGAGGCACCGCGGGAGGATACAATGAGCAGTACTTC.

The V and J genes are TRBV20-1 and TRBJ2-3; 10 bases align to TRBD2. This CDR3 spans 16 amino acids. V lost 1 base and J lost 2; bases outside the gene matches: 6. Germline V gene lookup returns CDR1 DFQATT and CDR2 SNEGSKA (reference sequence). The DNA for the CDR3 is TGCAGTGCTAGAGGGGGACTAGCGATTTACACAGATACGCAGTATTTT. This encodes CSARGGLAIYTDTQYF.

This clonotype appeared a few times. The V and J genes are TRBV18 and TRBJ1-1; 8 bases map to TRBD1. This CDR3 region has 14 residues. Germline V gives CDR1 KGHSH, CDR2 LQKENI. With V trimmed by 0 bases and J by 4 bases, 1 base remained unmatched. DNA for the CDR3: TGTGCCAGCTCACCACCGGACAGGGTCACTGAAGCTTTCTTT. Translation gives CASSPPDRVTEAFF.

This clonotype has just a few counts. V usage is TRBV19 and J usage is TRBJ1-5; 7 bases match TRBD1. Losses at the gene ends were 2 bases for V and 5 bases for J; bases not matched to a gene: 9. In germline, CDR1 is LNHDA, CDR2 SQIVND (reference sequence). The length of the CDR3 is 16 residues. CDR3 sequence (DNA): TGTGCCAGTAGTATAAGAGGGGGCCTCTCCCATCAGCCCCAGCATTTT. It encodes CASSIRGGLSHQPQHF.

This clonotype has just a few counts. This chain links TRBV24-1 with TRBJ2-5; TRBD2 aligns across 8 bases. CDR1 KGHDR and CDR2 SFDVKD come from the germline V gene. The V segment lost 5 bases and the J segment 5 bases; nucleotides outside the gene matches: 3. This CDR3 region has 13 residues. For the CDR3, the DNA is TGTGCCACCAGTGCGGCTAGCGGGGAGACCCAGTACTTC. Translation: CATSAASGETQYF.

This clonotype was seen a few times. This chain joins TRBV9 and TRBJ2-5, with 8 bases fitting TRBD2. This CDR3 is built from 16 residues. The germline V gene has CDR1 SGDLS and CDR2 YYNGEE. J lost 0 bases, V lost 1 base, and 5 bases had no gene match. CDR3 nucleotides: TGTGCCAGCAGCGTATCAGCGGGGGTGTACCAAGAGACCCAGTACTTC. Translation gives CASSVSAGVYQETQYF. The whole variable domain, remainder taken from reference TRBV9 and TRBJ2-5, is DSGVTQTPKHLITATGQRVTLRCSPRSGDLSVYWYQQSLDQGLQFLIQYYNGEERAKGNILERFSAQQFPDLHSELNLSSLELGDSALYFCASSVSAGVYQETQYFGPGTRLLVL.

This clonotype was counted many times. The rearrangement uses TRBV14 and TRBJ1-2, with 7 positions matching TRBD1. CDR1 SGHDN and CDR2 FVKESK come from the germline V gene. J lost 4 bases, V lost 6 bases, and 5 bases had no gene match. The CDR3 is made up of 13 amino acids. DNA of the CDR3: TGTGCCAGCAGTCAAAGACAGGGCTATGGCTACACCTTC. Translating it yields CASSQRQGYGYTF.

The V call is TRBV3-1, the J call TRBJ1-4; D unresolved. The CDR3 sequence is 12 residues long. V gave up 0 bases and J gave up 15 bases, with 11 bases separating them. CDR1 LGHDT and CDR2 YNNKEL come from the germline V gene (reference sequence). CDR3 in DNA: TGTGCCAGCAGCCAAGAGGAGGGAACGATGTTTTTT. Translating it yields CASSQEEGTMFF.